The 32 T cell receptor beta chains in this list originate from one sample, sequenced in a study of coeliac disease. Repertoires were generated with immunoSEQ multiplex PCR, while TCRdb's copy carries only in-frame clones and drops some. The sample comprises a few thousand clones, about two thirds of which are singletons, and roughly 8% rests with the top ten. Specimen: intraepithelial lymphocytes from the gut. Receptor source: a woman between 18 and 29 years old with active celiac disease.

This clone was recorded a few times. This chain links TRBV12-5 with TRBJ1-1; D ambiguous. CDR1 LGHNT and CDR2 FRNRAP come from the germline V gene. V lost 7 bases and J lost 4, with 13 bases in between. This CDR3 is 13 amino acids long. CDR3 DNA: TGTGCTAGTGCCCCGAGTCGGGGCACTGAAGCTTTCTTT. This sequence encodes CASAPSRGTEAFF. The entire variable domain, with the rest obtained from reference TRBV12-5 and TRBJ1-1, is as follows: DARVTQTPRHKVTEMGQEVTMRCQPILGHNTVFWYRQTMMQGLELLAYFRNRAPLDDSGMPKDRFSAEMPDATLATLKIQPSEPRDSAVYFCASAPSRGTEAFFGQGTRLTVV.

This clone was observed a few times. The CDR3 DNA reads TGTGCCTGCGACGACAGTCTGATTGCAACTAATGAAAAACTGTTTTTT. Its protein product is CACDDSLIATNEKLFF. This chain joins TRBV30 and TRBJ1-4; tentatively, D is TRBD1 (5 bases). V was shortened by 6 bases and J by 0 bases, with 17 bases between the two germline ends. CDR1 and CDR2 from the germline V gene are GTSNPN and SVGIG (reference sequence). CDR3 size: 16 residues.

The V gene is TRBV7-9, the J gene TRBJ2-1, with a possible D match to TRBD2 (5 bases). The V end was cut by 5 bases, the J end by 9 bases, with 20 bases between. In germline, CDR1 is SEHNR, CDR2 FQNEAQ (reference sequence). The CDR3 sequence is 15 residues long. The CDR3 spells CASSTTGWRTGEQFF. CDR3 nucleotides: TGTGCCAGCAGCACTACCGGGTGGAGGACGGGTGAGCAGTTCTTC. The full variable domain, in which reference TRBV7-9 and TRBJ2-1 provide the parts outside the CDR3, is DTGVSQNPRHKITKRGQNVTFRCDPISEHNRLYWYRQTLGQGPEFLTYFQNEAQLEKSRLLSDRFSAERPKGSFSTLEIQRTEQGDSAMYLCASSTTGWRTGEQFFGPGTRLTVL.

This clone was detected once. The chain combines TRBV27 with TRBJ2-1; 7 nucleotides agree with TRBD2. Trimming removed 4 bases from V and 10 bases from J; junction bases left unmatched: 13. Germline V gene lookup returns CDR1 MNHEY and CDR2 SMNVEV (reference sequence). The CDR3 spans 15 residues. For the CDR3, the DNA is TGTGCCAGCAGTTCTGGCGGGAGTTTCTATGGGGAGCAGTTCTTC. Its translation: CASSSGGSFYGEQFF.

This clone showed up just a few times. The chain combines TRBV4-1 with TRBJ2-1; the match to TRBD2 covers 11 bases. The CDR3 spans 15 residues. After removal of 0 bases from V and 15 bases from J, the junction contained 10 bases not matched to a gene. Germline CDR1 reads MGHRA; CDR2 reads YSYEKL. CDR3: CASSQDQTSGSARFF. CDR3 nucleotides: TGCGCCAGCAGCCAAGATCAAACTAGCGGGAGCGCCCGGTTCTTC.

This chain links TRBV7-8 with TRBJ1-2, with D possibly being TRBD1 (6 bases). The germline CDR1 and CDR2 sequences are SGHVS and FQNEAQ. This CDR3 has 15 residues. The germline V and J ends were trimmed by 5 bases and 6 bases, with 19 bases remaining between them. For the CDR3, the DNA is TGTGCCAGCAGCCCTTTACAGGGAGGGGTAGATGGCTACACCTTC. Translating it yields CASSPLQGGVDGYTF.

There are a few counts of this clone. The chain links TRBV7-9 to TRBJ1-2; the match to TRBD1 covers 8 bases. J gave up 7 bases and V 8 bases, and 15 bases lay outside the gene matches. Per germline, CDR1 SEHNR and CDR2 FQNEAQ (reference sequence). This CDR3 comprises 15 residues. The CDR3 bases are TGTGCCAGCGCCCTGGTGGGGTGGACAGGGTCTGGCTACACCTTC. This codes for CASALVGWTGSGYTF.

Only a few counts were recorded for this clone. This chain connects TRBV5-1 to TRBJ2-1; D unclear. The V gene lost 1 base and the J gene lost 13 bases, with 6 bases spanning the gap. The CDR3 runs 10 residues. Germline CDR1 reads SGHRS; CDR2 reads YFSETQ. The CDR3 is CASSLPVQFF. The CDR3 coding sequence is TGCGCCAGCAGCTTGCCGGTACAGTTCTTC.

The V gene is TRBV10-3, the J gene TRBJ2-1; TRBD2 matches at 8 bases. The CDR3 covers 15 residues. V was pared by 5 bases and J by 8 bases, with 11 bases of the junction left unmatched. CDR1 is ENHRY, CDR2 SYGVKD, per germline. The chain's CDR3 is CAISSTSGSTDEQFF. CDR3 DNA sequence: TGTGCCATCAGTAGTACTAGCGGCTCTACGGATGAGCAGTTCTTC.

This rearrangement joins TRBV28 to TRBJ1-1; no definite D call. This CDR3 is built from 13 residues. Per germline, CDR1 MDHEN and CDR2 SYDVKM. V lost 6 bases and J lost 6, with 14 bases in between. Here the CDR3 DNA reads TGTGCCAGCAGCCCCTCTGTTTTGTCTGAAGCTTTCTTT. This codes for CASSPSVLSEAFF.

This rearrangement joins TRBV7-9 to TRBJ1-1, with D perhaps matching TRBD1 (6 bases). The CDR3 length is 14 residues. The V gene's germline CDR1 is SEHNR and CDR2 FQNEAQ (reference sequence). Trimming pared 1 base from V and 5 bases from J, leaving 11 bases between. CDR3 loop: CASSLVFRGTEAFF. DNA of the CDR3: TGTGCCAGCAGCTTAGTTTTCAGGGGTACTGAAGCTTTCTTT.

This clone has a handful of counts. V gene TRBV7-8 combines with J gene TRBJ2-1; 9 nucleotides match TRBD2. Trimming at V came to 5 bases and at J to 6 bases, leaving 8 bases not matched to a gene. Germline CDR1 reads SGHVS; CDR2 reads FQNEAQ. The CDR3 is 15 amino acids. The CDR3 protein is CASSLLRGGPNEQFF. DNA of the CDR3: TGTGCCAGCAGCCTACTGCGGGGGGGCCCCAATGAGCAGTTCTTC.

This clone is deemed medium-sized. The chain carries TRBV11-3 and TRBJ1-1; unclear D gene. V gave up 5 bases and J gave up 0 bases, with 7 bases separating them. CDR3 length equals 13 residues. Germline-derived CDR1 and CDR2 are SGHNT and YENEEA. The CDR3 nucleotides are TGTGCCAGCAGCCAAAGCCTGAACACTGAAGCTTTCTTT. Translating it yields CASSQSLNTEAFF.

As to this clone: The sample carries other DNA sequences with the same CDR3. The J gene is TRBJ1-4, the V gene TRBV11-2; possible D gene TRBD1, 5 bases. Germline V CDR1 and CDR2: SGHAT, FQNNGV. V was trimmed by 5 bases and J by 0 bases, leaving 10 bases between them. CDR3 length equals 15 residues. The CDR3 DNA reads TGTGCCAGCAGCCCGGCGGGGGCAACTAATGAAAAACTGTTTTTT. Translation gives CASSPAGATNEKLFF.

The rearrangement links TRBV5-1 to TRBJ2-2, with 12 bases identical to TRBD2. Trimming took 2 bases from V and 4 from J; bases not matched to a gene: 9. This CDR3 has 18 amino acids. Germline V gives CDR1 SGHRS, CDR2 YFSETQ. CDR3 region: CASSFRLAGGPSTGELFF. The CDR3 DNA reads TGCGCCAGCAGCTTTCGGCTAGCGGGGGGGCCGAGCACCGGGGAGCTGTTTTTT.

This clone has only one observation. The chain joins TRBV10-3 to TRBJ2-3, with a possible D match to TRBD1 (5 bases). Per germline, CDR1 ENHRY and CDR2 SYGVKD. This CDR3 contains 15 residues. V gave up 4 bases and J gave up 3 bases, with 14 bases separating them. The CDR3 region is CAISAVGRRTDTQYF. CDR3 in DNA: TGTGCCATCAGTGCGGTGGGGCGCAGGACAGATACGCAGTATTTT.

This CDR3 is CASSIIRGDTGARGNTIYF. CDR3 coding DNA: TGTGCCAGTAGTATTATTCGGGGAGACACTGGAGCGCGGGGAAACACCATATATTTT. The chain uses TRBV19 and TRBJ1-3; D remains ambiguous. The CDR3 has 19 residues. Germline-derived CDR1 and CDR2 are LNHDA and SQIVND (reference sequence). Trimming pared 3 bases from V and 4 bases from J, leaving 25 bases between.

This rearrangement joins TRBV6-5 to TRBJ1-6, with a possible D match to TRBD1 (6 bases). CDR3 length: 14 amino acids. Per germline, CDR1 MNHEY and CDR2 SVGAGI. The V end lost 6 bases, the J end lost 7 bases, and 13 bases lay between the germline ends. The CDR3 region is CASRTGGINSPLHF. The CDR3 DNA follows: TGTGCCAGCAGGACGGGGGGCATCAATTCACCCCTCCACTTT.

The CDR3 region has the DNA TGCGCCAGCAGCTCCTCAATCTCAACTCTGCGCGAGCAGTACTTC. Protein sequence: CASSSSISTLREQYF. The rearrangement links TRBV5-1 to TRBJ2-7, with D unclear. Trimming cost V 3 bases and J 6 bases, with 19 bases left between them. The CDR3 contains 15 residues. Germline values: CDR1 SGHRS, CDR2 YFSETQ.

The V call is TRBV5-6, the J call TRBJ2-7; D gene ambiguous. The CDR3 is 15 residues long. Trimming took 5 bases from V and 0 from J, leaving 15 bases between them. Germline lookup yields CDR1 SGHDT and CDR2 YYEEEE. CDR3: CASSSDMKLSYEQYF. CDR3 nucleotides: TGTGCCAGCAGTTCCGACATGAAGCTCTCCTACGAGCAGTACTTC.

The chain uses TRBV4-1 and TRBJ1-5; TRBD1 matches 9 bases. J lost 6 bases, V lost 1 base, and 10 bases had no gene match. Germline V lookup: CDR1 MGHRA, CDR2 YSYEKL. There are 17 residues in the CDR3. CDR3 in DNA: TGCGCCAGCAGCCAAGTTTCCGGGACAGGGAGGACTCAGCCCCAGCATTTT. It encodes CASSQVSGTGRTQPQHF.

The chain carries TRBV6-1 and TRBJ1-1; D is unresolved. This CDR3 comprises 14 residues. CDR1 MNHNS and CDR2 SASEGT come from the germline V gene. V lost 7 bases and J 2 bases, leaving 14 bases between the germline ends. The CDR3 reads CASTRSGYNTEAFF. CDR3 nucleotide sequence: TGTGCCAGCACTCGATCGGGGTATAACACTGAAGCTTTCTTT.

This clone was seen just once. The rearrangement uses TRBV19 and TRBJ1-5, with TRBD1 matching over 7 bases. This CDR3 comprises 15 residues. V shed 5 bases, J shed 4 bases, and the junction held 8 bases outside the gene matches. In germline, CDR1 is LNHDA, CDR2 SQIVND (reference sequence). For the CDR3, the DNA is TGTGCCAGTAGTCCGCCTCCACAGGGGAATCAGCCCCAGCATTTT. Protein: CASSPPPQGNQPQHF.

The V and J genes are TRBV29-1 and TRBJ1-1, with no clear D. Germline CDR1 SQVTM, CDR2 ANQGSEA. V was clipped by 6 bases and J by 0 bases, with 14 bases between them. There are 14 residues in the CDR3. The CDR3 region is CSVEVHGMNTEAFF. The CDR3, as DNA: TGCAGCGTCGAGGTCCACGGGATGAACACTGAAGCTTTCTTT.

In this sample, this clone turned up once. This CDR3 is missing its conserved last phenylalanine or tryptophan, likely due to a read error. Other DNA sequences in this specimen translate into the identical CDR3. The chain has TRBV9 and TRBJ2-7; 8 bases align to TRBD2. The CDR3 extends over 16 amino acids. Germline assignment: CDR1 SGDLS and CDR2 YYNGEE. For the CDR3, the DNA is TGTACCAGCAGCGTAGCCCCGGGGGGGTCATCGGGAGAGCAGTACCTC. This sequence encodes CTSSVAPGGSSGEQYL.

This clone was seen a few times. J is TRBJ2-5 and V is TRBV6-5, with unresolved D. The CDR3 extends over 14 amino acids. Germline V lookup: CDR1 MNHEY, CDR2 SVGAGI. With 5 bases removed from V and 1 base from J, the gap between germline ends came to 11 bases. The CDR3 loop reads CASSDTNFQETQYF. In nucleotides, the CDR3 is TGTGCCAGCAGTGACACAAATTTCCAAGAGACCCAGTACTTC.

The chain carries TRBV5-1 and TRBJ1-1; D not certain. Germline V gene lookup returns CDR1 SGHRS and CDR2 YFSETQ. The CDR3 is made up of 14 amino acids. The V and J ends lost 0 bases and 1 base respectively, with 7 bases between them. CDR3: CASSLGLTNTEAFF. The DNA of the CDR3 is TGCGCCAGCAGCTTGGGACTTACGAACACTGAAGCTTTCTTT.

The chain links TRBV4-2 to TRBJ1-5, with D possibly TRBD1 on 5 matching bases. The germline V gene has CDR1 LGHNA and CDR2 YNFKEQ. This CDR3 region has 13 residues. The V end was cut by 3 bases, the J end by 6 bases, with 9 bases between. This CDR3 reads CASSQGGGQPQHF. The CDR3, as DNA: TGTGCCAGCAGCCAGGGGGGGGGTCAGCCCCAGCATTTT.

The genes are TRBV27 and TRBJ2-7; D is possibly TRBD2 (6 bases). V was trimmed by 4 bases and J by 2 bases, leaving 15 bases between them. In germline, CDR1 is MNHEY, CDR2 SMNVEV (reference sequence). The length of the CDR3 is 15 residues. The DNA for the CDR3 is TGTGCCAGCAGTTGGGGACTTAAATATCCCTACGAGCAGTACTTC. This sequence encodes CASSWGLKYPYEQYF.

The chain couples TRBV6-1 to TRBJ2-1; 8 nucleotides align to TRBD1. This CDR3 is 15 amino acids long. The germline V gene has CDR1 MNHNS and CDR2 SASEGT. V lost 6 bases to trimming and J lost 2 bases; unmatched junction nucleotides: 6. CDR3 protein: CASSQTGVAYNEQFF. In DNA form, the CDR3 reads TGTGCCAGCAGCCAGACAGGGGTGGCCTACAATGAGCAGTTCTTC.

The rearrangement joins TRBV10-1 to TRBJ2-7; TRBD1 might be the D (5 bases). V gave up 4 bases and J gave up 0 bases, with 7 bases separating them. Germline values: CDR1 WNHNN, CDR2 SYGVQD (reference sequence). The CDR3 is 13 residues long. CDR3 in amino acids: CASSGGHSYEQYF. The CDR3 nucleotides read TGCGCCAGCAGTGGGGGCCACTCCTACGAGCAGTACTTC.

This chain joins TRBV2 and TRBJ2-1; 7 bases agree with TRBD1. V shed 4 bases, J shed 2 bases, and the junction held 5 bases outside the gene matches. This CDR3 has 15 amino acids. Germline V gene sequence: CDR1 SNHLY, CDR2 FYNNEI. For the CDR3, the DNA is TGTGCCAGCAGTGGTTCAGGGGGTACCTACAATGAGCAGTTCTTC. Translated, it gives CASSGSGGTYNEQFF.